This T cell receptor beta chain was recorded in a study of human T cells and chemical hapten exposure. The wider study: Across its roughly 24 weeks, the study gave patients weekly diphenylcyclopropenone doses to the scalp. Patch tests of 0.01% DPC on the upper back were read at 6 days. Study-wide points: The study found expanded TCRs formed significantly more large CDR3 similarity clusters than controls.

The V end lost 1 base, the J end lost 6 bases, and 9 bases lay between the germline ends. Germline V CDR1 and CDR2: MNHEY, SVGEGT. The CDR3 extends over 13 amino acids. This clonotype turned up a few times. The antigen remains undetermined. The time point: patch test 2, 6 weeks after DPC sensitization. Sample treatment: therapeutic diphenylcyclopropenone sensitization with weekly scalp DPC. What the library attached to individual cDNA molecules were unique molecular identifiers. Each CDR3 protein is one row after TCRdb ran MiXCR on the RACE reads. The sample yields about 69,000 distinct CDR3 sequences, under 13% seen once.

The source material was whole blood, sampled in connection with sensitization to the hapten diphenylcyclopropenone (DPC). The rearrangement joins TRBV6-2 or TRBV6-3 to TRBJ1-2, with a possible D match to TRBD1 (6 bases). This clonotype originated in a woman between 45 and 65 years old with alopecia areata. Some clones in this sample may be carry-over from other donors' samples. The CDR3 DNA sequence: TGTGCCAGCAGTTACTGGGGGGGCAATGGCTACACCTTC. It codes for CASSYWGGNGYTF.